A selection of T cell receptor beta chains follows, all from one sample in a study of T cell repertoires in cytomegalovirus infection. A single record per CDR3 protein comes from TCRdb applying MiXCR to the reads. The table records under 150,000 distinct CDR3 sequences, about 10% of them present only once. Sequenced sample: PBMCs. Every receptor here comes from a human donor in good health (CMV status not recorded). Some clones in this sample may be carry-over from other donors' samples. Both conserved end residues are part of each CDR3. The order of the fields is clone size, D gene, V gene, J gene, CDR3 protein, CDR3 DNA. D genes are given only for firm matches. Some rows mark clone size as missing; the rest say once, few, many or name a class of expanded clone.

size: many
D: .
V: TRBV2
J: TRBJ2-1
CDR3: CASSGLLVRNNEQFF
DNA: TGTGCCAGCAGCGGACTACTTGTCAGGAACAATGAGCAGTTCTTC

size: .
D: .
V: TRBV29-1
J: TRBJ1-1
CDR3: CSVQENTEAFF
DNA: TGCAGCGTACAGGAGAACACTGAAGCTTTCTTT

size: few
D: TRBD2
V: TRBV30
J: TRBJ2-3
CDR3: CAWSWGGGGDTQYF
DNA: TGTGCCTGGAGTTGGGGGGGGGGTGGAGATACGCAGTATTTT

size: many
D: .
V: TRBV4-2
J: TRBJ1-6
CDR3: CASSQVLNSPLHF
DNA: TGTGCCAGCAGCCAGGTGCTCAATTCACCCCTCCACTTT

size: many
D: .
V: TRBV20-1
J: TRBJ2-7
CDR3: CSASTMGEQYF
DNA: TGCAGTGCTAGTACCATGGGGGAGCAGTACTTC

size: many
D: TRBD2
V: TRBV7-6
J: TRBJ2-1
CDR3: CASSAPTSGVSYEQFF
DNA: TGTGCCAGCAGCGCCCCCACTAGCGGGGTATCTTATGAGCAGTTCTTC

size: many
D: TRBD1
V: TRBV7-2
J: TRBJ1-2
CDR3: CASSPRTGGYGYTF
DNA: TGTGCCAGCAGCCCAAGGACAGGAGGGTATGGCTACACCTTC

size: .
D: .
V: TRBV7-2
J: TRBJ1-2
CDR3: CASSPGRRQGTDGYTF
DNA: TGTGCCAGCAGCCCCGGCCGGCGTCAGGGTACGGACGGCTACACCTTC

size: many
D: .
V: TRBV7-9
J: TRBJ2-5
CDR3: CASSFGGTQETQYF
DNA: TGTGCCAGCAGCTTCGGCGGGACCCAAGAGACCCAGTACTTC

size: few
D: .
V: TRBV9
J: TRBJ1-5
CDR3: CASSVDGYSNQPQHF
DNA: TGTGCCAGCAGCGTAGACGGTTATAGCAATCAGCCCCAGCATTTT

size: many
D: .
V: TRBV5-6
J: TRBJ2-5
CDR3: CASSSGPAVDQYF
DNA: TGTGCCAGCAGCTCGGGTCCCGCCGTGGACCAGTACTTC

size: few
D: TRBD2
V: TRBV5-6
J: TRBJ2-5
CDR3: CASSSGGGAAEETQYF
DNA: TGTGCCAGCAGTTCAGGCGGGGGGGCCGCTGAAGAGACCCAGTACTTC

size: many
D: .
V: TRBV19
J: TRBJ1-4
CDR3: CASSPDPLPNEKLFF
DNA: TGTGCCAGTAGTCCCGACCCTCTTCCTAATGAAAAACTGTTTTTT

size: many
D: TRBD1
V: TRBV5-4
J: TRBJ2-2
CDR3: CASSREKGQGNTGELFF
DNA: TGTGCCAGCAGCCGAGAGAAGGGACAGGGCAACACCGGGGAGCTGTTTTTT

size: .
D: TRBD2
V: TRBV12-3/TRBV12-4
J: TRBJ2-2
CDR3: CASSDPGGARSGELFF
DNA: TGTGCCAGCAGCGACCCCGGGGGGGCCCGGTCCGGGGAGCTGTTTTTT

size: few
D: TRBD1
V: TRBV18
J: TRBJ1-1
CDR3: CASSRNRGMNTEAFF
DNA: TGTGCCAGCTCTCGTAACAGGGGCATGAACACTGAAGCTTTCTTT

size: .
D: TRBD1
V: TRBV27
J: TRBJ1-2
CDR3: CASSLTPTGAAQLNGYTF
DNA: TGTGCCAGCAGCTTAACCCCCACAGGGGCCGCCCAACTCAATGGCTACACCTTC

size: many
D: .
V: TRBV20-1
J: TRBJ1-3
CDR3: CSARDIAGGGNTIYF
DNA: TGCAGTGCTAGAGATATCGCCGGAGGTGGAAACACCATATATTTT

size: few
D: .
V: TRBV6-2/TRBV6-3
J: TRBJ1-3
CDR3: CASIQIGQVEGNTIYF
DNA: TGTGCCAGCATCCAGATCGGCCAGGTAGAAGGAAACACCATATATTTT

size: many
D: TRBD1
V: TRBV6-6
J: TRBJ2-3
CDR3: CASSPLFRTGISFGKDSDTQYF
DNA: TGTGCCAGCAGTCCCCTGTTTAGGACAGGGATTTCTTTCGGAAAAGATTCAGATACGCAGTATTTT

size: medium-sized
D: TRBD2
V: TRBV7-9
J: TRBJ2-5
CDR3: CASSPGSALAGVEETQYF
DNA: TGTGCCAGCAGCCCCGGTAGTGCGCTAGCGGGGGTCGAGGAGACCCAGTACTTC

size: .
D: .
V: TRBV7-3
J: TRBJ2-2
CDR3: CASSPPYTGELFF
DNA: TGTGCCAGCAGCCCGCCTTACACCGGGGAGCTGTTTTTT

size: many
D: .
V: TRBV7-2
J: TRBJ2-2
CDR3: CASSLPGASTGELFF
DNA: TGTGCCAGCAGCTTACCGGGGGCCTCCACCGGGGAGCTGTTTTTT

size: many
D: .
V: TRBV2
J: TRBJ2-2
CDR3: CASSEVSYTGELFF
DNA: TGTGCCAGCAGTGAAGTATCGTACACCGGGGAGCTGTTTTTT

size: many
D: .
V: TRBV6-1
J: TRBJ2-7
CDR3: CATLGGPDEQYF
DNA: TGTGCCACTCTCGGGGGGCCCGACGAGCAGTACTTC

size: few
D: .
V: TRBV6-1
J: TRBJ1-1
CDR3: CASTTKGLQNTEAFF
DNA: TGTGCCAGCACCACCAAGGGACTTCAGAACACTGAAGCTTTCTTT

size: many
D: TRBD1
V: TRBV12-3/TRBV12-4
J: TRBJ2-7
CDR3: CASSGQGAHEQYF
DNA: TGTGCCAGCTCGGGACAGGGGGCCCACGAGCAGTACTTC

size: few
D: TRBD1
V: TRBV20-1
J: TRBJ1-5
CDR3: CSAAPDRGSHNQPQHF
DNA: TGCAGTGCTGCCCCGGACAGGGGGAGTCACAATCAGCCCCAGCATTTT

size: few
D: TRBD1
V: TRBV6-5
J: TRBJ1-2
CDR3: CASSYRQGARGYTF
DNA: TGTGCCAGCAGTTACAGACAGGGGGCAAGAGGCTACACCTTC

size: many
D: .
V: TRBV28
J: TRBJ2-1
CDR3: CASSSAGTDSNEQFF
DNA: TGTGCCAGCAGTTCCGCCGGGACGGACTCCAATGAGCAGTTCTTC

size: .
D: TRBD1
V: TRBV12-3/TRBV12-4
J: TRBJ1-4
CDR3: CASSLGQDLYNEKLFF
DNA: TGTGCCAGCAGTCTAGGACAGGATCTCTATAATGAAAAACTGTTTTTT

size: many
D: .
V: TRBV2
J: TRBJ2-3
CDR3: CASSEGGPYTSTDTQYF
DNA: TGTGCCAGCAGTGAAGGTGGACCATATACTAGCACAGATACGCAGTATTTT

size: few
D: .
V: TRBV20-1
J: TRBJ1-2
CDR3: CSARDQGYKDGYTF
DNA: TGCAGTGCTAGAGACCAGGGGTACAAGGATGGCTACACCTTC

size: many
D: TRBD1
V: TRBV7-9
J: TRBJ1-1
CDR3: CASSLGGQRNTEAFF
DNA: TGTGCCAGCAGCTTAGGGGGACAGAGGAACACTGAAGCTTTCTTT

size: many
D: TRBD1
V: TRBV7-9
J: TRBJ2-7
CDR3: CASSGDRAGEQYF
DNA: TGTGCCAGCAGCGGAGACAGGGCTGGAGAGCAGTACTTC

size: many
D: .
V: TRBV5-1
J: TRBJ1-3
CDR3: CASSAAGASSGNTIYF
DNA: TGCGCCAGCAGCGCCGCCGGGGCCAGCTCTGGAAACACCATATATTTT

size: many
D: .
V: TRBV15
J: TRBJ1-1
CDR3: CATSDSQKTGRLNTEAFF
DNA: TGTGCCACCAGCGACAGCCAGAAGACAGGCCGATTGAACACTGAAGCTTTCTTT

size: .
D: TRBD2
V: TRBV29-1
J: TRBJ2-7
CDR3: CSVGWALAGVGEQYF
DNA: TGCAGCGTTGGATGGGCACTAGCGGGGGTGGGGGAGCAGTACTTC

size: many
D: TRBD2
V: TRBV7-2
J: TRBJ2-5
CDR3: CASSLERGLAGRSQYF
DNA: TGTGCCAGCAGCTTAGAGCGGGGACTAGCGGGGAGGTCCCAGTACTTC

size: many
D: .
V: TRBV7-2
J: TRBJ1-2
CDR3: CASSLDTRGYTF
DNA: TGTGCCAGCAGCTTAGACACCCGAGGCTACACCTTC

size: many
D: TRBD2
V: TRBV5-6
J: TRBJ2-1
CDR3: CASSLYGGADNEQFF
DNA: TGTGCCAGCAGCTTGTACGGGGGGGCGGACAATGAGCAGTTCTTC

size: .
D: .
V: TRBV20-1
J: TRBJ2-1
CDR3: CRASGGRSYNEQFF
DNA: TGCAGGGCCTCCGGGGGGCGCTCCTACAATGAGCAGTTCTTC

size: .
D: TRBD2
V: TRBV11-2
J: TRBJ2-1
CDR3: CASSPPLQRGGWNEQFF
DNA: TGTGCCAGCAGCCCGCCCCTTCAGCGGGGGGGTTGGAATGAGCAGTTCTTC

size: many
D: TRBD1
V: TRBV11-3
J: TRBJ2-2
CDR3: CASSPSTGANTGELFF
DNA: TGTGCCAGCAGCCCCAGCACAGGGGCGAACACCGGGGAGCTGTTTTTT

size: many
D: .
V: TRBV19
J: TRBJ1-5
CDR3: CASGVKSDQPQHF
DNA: TGTGCCAGTGGGGTAAAATCGGATCAGCCCCAGCATTTT

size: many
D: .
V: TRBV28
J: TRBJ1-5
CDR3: CASSFEQGMSNQPQHF
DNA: TGTGCCAGCAGTTTTGAGCAGGGGATGAGTAATCAGCCCCAGCATTTT

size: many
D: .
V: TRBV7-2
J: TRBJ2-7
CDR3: CASSLGGPSSEQYF
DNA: TGTGCCAGCAGCTTAGGAGGACCATCTTCCGAGCAGTACTTC

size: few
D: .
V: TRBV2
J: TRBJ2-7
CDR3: CASSLFPGEQYF
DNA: TGTGCCAGCAGTTTGTTCCCGGGTGAGCAGTACTTC

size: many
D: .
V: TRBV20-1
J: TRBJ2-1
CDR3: CSARDLASEEQFF
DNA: TGCAGTGCTAGAGACCTAGCTAGCGAAGAGCAGTTCTTC

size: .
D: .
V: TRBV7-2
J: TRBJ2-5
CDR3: CASSPRDIRAQETQYF
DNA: TGTGCCAGCAGCCCCCGCGATATACGTGCCCAAGAGACCCAGTACTTC

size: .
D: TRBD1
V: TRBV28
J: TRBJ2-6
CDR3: CASSPGQGAGANVLTF
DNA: TGTGCCAGCAGTCCAGGACAGGGGGCCGGGGCCAACGTCCTGACTTTC

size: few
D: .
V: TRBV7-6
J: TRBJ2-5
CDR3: CASSHPRSKETQYF
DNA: TGTGCCAGCAGCCACCCCCGGTCTAAAGAGACCCAGTACTTC

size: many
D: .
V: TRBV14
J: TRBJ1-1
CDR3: CASSLAPGVTEAFF
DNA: TGTGCCAGCAGCCTAGCACCAGGGGTCACTGAAGCTTTCTTT

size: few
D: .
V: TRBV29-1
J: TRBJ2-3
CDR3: CSSRSGTNTDTQYF
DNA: TGCAGCTCGCGGTCAGGGACGAACACAGATACGCAGTATTTT

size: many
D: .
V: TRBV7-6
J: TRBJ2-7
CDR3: CASSLSTPGEQYF
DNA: TGTGCCAGCAGCTTAAGCACCCCGGGGGAGCAGTACTTC

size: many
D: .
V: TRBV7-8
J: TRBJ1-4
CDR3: CASSLGAGYEKLFF
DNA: TGTGCCAGCAGCTTAGGGGCAGGGTACGAAAAACTGTTTTTT

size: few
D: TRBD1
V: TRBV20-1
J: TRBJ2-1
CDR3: CSASGTGSYNEQFF
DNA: TGCAGTGCTTCCGGGACAGGCTCCTACAATGAGCAGTTCTTC

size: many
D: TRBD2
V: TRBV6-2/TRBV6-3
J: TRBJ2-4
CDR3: CASSYGQRGGKNIQYF
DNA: TGTGCCAGCAGTTACGGTCAGCGGGGGGGCAAAAACATTCAGTACTTC

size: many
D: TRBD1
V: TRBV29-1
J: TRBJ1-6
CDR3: CSVKDREGVTLHF
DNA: TGCAGCGTAAAGGACAGGGAAGGTGTAACCCTCCACTTT